These 26 T cell receptor beta chains were all obtained from the same sample, sequenced in a study of T cells in Graves' hyperthyroidism and ophthalmopathy. Researchers took RNA transcripts and amplified the TCR beta CDR3 regions from them. First-round RT-PCR of the TCR CDR3 relied on the HTBI primer set. TCRdb processed the multiplex PCR reads anew with MiXCR; each CDR3 protein has one entry. This table has a few hundred thousand distinct CDR3 sequences, roughly 46% appearing once. The sequenced material came from peripheral blood or thyroid tissue (not recorded which). Source of these receptors: an adult woman with Graves' disease, either hyperthyroidism or ophthalmopathy (not recorded which).

The rearrangement uses TRBV25-1 and TRBJ1-1; D not certain. Trimming shortened V by 6 bases and J by 2 bases, and 16 bases separated the two germline ends. Germline values: CDR1 MGHDK, CDR2 SYGVNS. This CDR3 region has 15 residues. In DNA, the CDR3 is TGTGCCAGCAGCCAAGAACTTTTGCGCAACACTGAAGCTTTCTTT. This gives the protein CASSQELLRNTEAFF.

This clonotype has at least ten counts. The CDR3 coding sequence is TGTGCCAGTAGTTCCCGGGACAGACAAACCGGGGAGCTGTTTTTT. Translated: CASSSRDRQTGELFF. V and J are TRBV19 and TRBJ2-2; TRBD1 aligns across 7 bases. CDR1 is LNHDA, CDR2 SQIVND, per germline (reference sequence). This CDR3 spans 15 amino acids. The ends lost 5 bases at V and 5 bases at J; junction bases unmatched: 8.

In its sample, this clonotype was seen a few times. Here the CDR3 DNA reads TGTGCCACCGCGGACAGGCAGTCCTACGAGCAGTACTTC. Translating it yields CATADRQSYEQYF. The chain is built from TRBV2 and TRBJ2-7, with TRBD1 identical over 7 bases. CDR3 size: 13 residues. The V segment lost 10 bases and the J segment 1 base; nucleotides outside the gene matches: 7. Germline assignment: CDR1 SNHLY and CDR2 FYNNEI.

This clonotype was seen repeatedly, ten times or more. V and J are TRBV2 and TRBJ1-2; D is unclear. V was cut by 7 bases and J by 8 bases, with 17 bases left in between. CDR1 SNHLY and CDR2 FYNNEI come from the germline V gene. The CDR3 consists of 13 residues. The CDR3, as DNA: TGTGCCAGCACTCTAAGCCCGGGAGGGGGCTACACCTTC. This sequence encodes CASTLSPGGGYTF.

The V gene is TRBV2, the J gene TRBJ2-5; 10 bases match TRBD2. This CDR3 region has 20 residues. In germline, CDR1 is SNHLY, CDR2 FYNNEI. After removal of 1 base from V and 4 bases from J, the junction contained 18 bases not matched to a gene. CDR3 amino acids: CASSEGETLAGALKRETQYF. The CDR3, as DNA: TGTGCCAGCAGTGAAGGGGAGACTCTAGCGGGAGCATTAAAGCGAGAGACCCAGTACTTC.

Worth noting for this clonotype: Because the CDR3 is missing its conserved closing phenylalanine or tryptophan, this is likely a read error. The limits of the CDR3 on the DNA are not certain, so only TCRdb's listed CDR3 is given. The rearrangement uses TRBV7-9 and TRBJ2-7; the table assigns TRBD1, which was not confirmed against the DNA. The CDR3 totals 9 residues, both ends included. Germline CDR1 SEHNR, CDR2 FQNEAQ (reference sequence). The CDR3 loop is CASSAPGTG.

This clonotype was seen only a few times. The CDR3 nucleotides are TGTGCCATCAGGGACAGATTATACGAGCAGTACTTC. Its translation is CAIRDRLYEQYF. This chain joins TRBV10-3 and TRBJ2-7; D perhaps matches TRBD1 (6 bases). V dropped 6 bases and J dropped 4 bases, with 10 bases sitting between them. The CDR3 covers 12 residues. CDR1 ENHRY and CDR2 SYGVKD come from the germline V gene.

The chain is built from TRBV7-9 and TRBJ2-7; 8 bases match TRBD2. The germline V gene has CDR1 SEHNR and CDR2 FQNEAQ (reference sequence). CDR3 length: 15 amino acids. V gave up 7 bases and J gave up 5 bases; unmatched junction bases: 13. The DNA of the CDR3 is TGTGCCAGCAACCCTGCACAGCGGGAGTCTAACGAGCAGTACTTC. Protein: CASNPAQRESNEQYF.

This clonotype was seen repeatedly, ten times or more. J is TRBJ2-2 and V is TRBV7-9; 7 bases agree with TRBD2. The CDR3 sequence is 15 residues long. Germline loops: CDR1 SEHNR, CDR2 FQNEAQ (reference sequence). The ends lost 6 bases at V and 3 bases at J; junction bases unmatched: 7. The CDR3 loop reads CASRRGREDTGELFF. CDR3 DNA sequence: TGTGCCAGCAGACGTGGGAGGGAGGACACCGGGGAGCTGTTTTTT.

This chain connects TRBV6-1 to TRBJ2-5, with TRBD1 as a possible D gene (5 bases). Per the germline V gene, CDR1 is MNHNS and CDR2 is SASEGT. This CDR3 is built from 14 residues. V was pared by 7 bases and J by 5 bases, with 17 bases between. CDR3 nucleotide sequence: TGTGCCAGCAAGGGCAAAAGGGGCCGGGAGACCCAGTACTTC. Translating it yields CASKGKRGRETQYF.

This CDR3 reads CATSQAKALQPQHF. The CDR3 region has the DNA TGTGCCACCAGTCAGGCAAAGGCATTGCAGCCCCAGCATTTT. This chain joins TRBV24-1 and TRBJ1-5; D remains ambiguous. With 6 bases removed from V and 7 bases from J, the gap between germline ends came to 15 bases. The CDR3 runs 14 residues. CDR1 and CDR2 (germline): KGHDR, SFDVKD.

The rearrangement uses TRBV5-1 and TRBJ2-7; no clear D. Near its end, the DNA agrees better with TRBJ2-1, so the J call may be wrong. CDR1 and CDR2 (germline): SGHRS, YFSETQ. The CDR3 spans 12 residues. DNA for the CDR3: TGCGCCAGCAGCTTGTGGCACAATGAGCAGTTCTTC. Translated, it gives CASSLWHNEQFF.

This clonotype was seen many times. CDR3 bases: TGCAGTGTTACAAGGGAGTCCTATGGCTACACCTTC. It translates to CSVTRESYGYTF. V and J are TRBV20-1 and TRBJ1-2; D is unresolved. This CDR3 is 12 amino acids long. Germline V gene data show CDR1 as DFQATT and CDR2 as SNEGSKA (reference sequence). Trimming shortened V by 7 bases and J by 4 bases, and 13 bases separated the two germline ends.

V usage is TRBV9 and J usage is TRBJ1-2; D remains ambiguous. Germline loops: CDR1 SGDLS, CDR2 YYNGEE. Trimming shortened V by 3 bases and J by 3 bases, and 9 bases separated the two germline ends. This CDR3 spans 13 amino acids. CDR3 in amino acids: CASSGTEDYGYTF. CDR3 nucleotides: TGTGCCAGCAGCGGAACAGAGGACTATGGCTACACCTTC.

This clonotype was seen only once. The rearrangement links TRBV6-2 or TRBV6-3 to TRBJ1-2; weak D call: TRBD1 (6 bases). The CDR3 is 13 residues long. Germline loops: CDR1 MNHEY, CDR2 SVGEGT. Trimming cost V 6 bases and J 7 bases, with 15 bases left between them. This CDR3 reads CASRLRGAGGYTF. CDR3 bases: TGTGCCAGCAGGTTACGGGGGGCCGGTGGCTACACCTTC.

V usage is TRBV7-9 and J usage is TRBJ2-5, with TRBD2 identical over 7 bases. The CDR3 has 15 amino acids. The V and J ends lost 0 bases and 5 bases, in that order; junction bases with no gene match: 6. CDR1 and CDR2 from the germline V gene are SEHNR and FQNEAQ (reference sequence). CDR3 loop: CASSLAGGPAETQYF. In DNA, the CDR3 is TGTGCCAGCAGCTTAGCGGGAGGGCCGGCGGAGACCCAGTACTTC.

This clonotype was detected only once. The chain recombines TRBV2 with TRBJ2-7, with 13 bases aligning to TRBD2. Germline V CDR1 and CDR2: SNHLY, FYNNEI. This CDR3 contains 14 residues. Trimming at V came to 4 bases and at J to 7 bases, leaving 4 bases not matched to a gene. The CDR3, as DNA: TGTGCCAGCAGTGTCGGGACTAGCGGGGATGAGCAGTACTTC. Protein: CASSVGTSGDEQYF. Drawing the rest from reference TRBV2 and TRBJ2-7, the complete variable domain is EPEVTQTPSHQVTQMGQEVILRCVPISNHLYFYWYRQILGQKVEFLVSFYNNEISEKSEIFDDQFSVERPDGSNFTLKIRSTKLEDSAMYFCASSVGTSGDEQYFGPGTRLTVT.

V and J are TRBV7-2 and TRBJ1-4; maybe TRBD1 (5 bases). Trimming cost V 6 bases and J 8 bases, with 19 bases left between them. Per germline, CDR1 SGHTA and CDR2 FQGNSA. The length of the CDR3 is 15 residues. The CDR3 DNA sequence: TGTGCCAGCAGTTTTGACGGGGCAACTAGAGAAAAACTGTTTTTT. It encodes CASSFDGATREKLFF.

V and J are TRBV13 and TRBJ1-6, with no clear D. V shed 3 bases and J shed 16 bases, with 7 bases lying between them. CDR3 length equals 10 residues. Germline V gene lookup returns CDR1 PRHDT and CDR2 FYEKMQ (reference sequence). Here the CDR3 DNA reads TGTGCCAGCAGCTTCGCCGGACTCCACTTT. It codes for CASSFAGLHF.

This clonotype was found many times. The chain combines TRBV12-3 or TRBV12-4 with TRBJ1-1; D remains ambiguous. The CDR3 has 15 residues. V lost 3 bases and J 5 bases, leaving 16 bases between the germline ends. The CDR3 spells CASSFNWEGQTEAFF. The CDR3 coding sequence is TGTGCCAGCAGTTTCAACTGGGAGGGTCAGACTGAAGCTTTCTTT.

This chain joins TRBV7-6 and TRBJ2-7; no clear D. V lost 1 base, J lost 5 bases, and 15 bases lay in between. Germline CDR1 SGHVS, CDR2 FNYEAQ. CDR3 length: 15 amino acids. CDR3 residues: CASSLESGRWHEQYF. The CDR3 region has the DNA TGTGCCAGCAGCTTAGAGTCGGGCAGGTGGCACGAGCAGTACTTC.

To note about this clonotype: In this CDR3 the conserved last residue, phenylalanine or tryptophan, is missing, so a read error is likely. The DNA is left out, because the CDR3 cannot be placed on it with certainty; the CDR3 is given as TCRdb lists it. The chain is built from TRBV7-9 and TRBJ1-2; whether TRBD1, the table's D call, matches the DNA was not checked. CDR1 is SEHNR, CDR2 FQNEAQ, per germline (reference sequence). The CDR3 is made up of 12 amino acids, end residues included. CDR3 amino acids: CASSFRGGRITY.

The CDR3 region is CASSVGGGSYTGELFF. CDR3 sequence (DNA): TGTGCCAGCAGCGTAGGAGGCGGGTCCTACACCGGGGAGCTGTTTTTT. The chain links TRBV9 to TRBJ2-2, with D tentatively TRBD2 (5 bases). Trimming left V 0 bases short and J 3 bases short, with 12 bases between. CDR1 and CDR2 from the germline V gene are SGDLS and YYNGEE. CDR3 length: 16 amino acids.

The table lists this clonotype with many counts. The chain recombines TRBV6-5 with TRBJ1-2; TRBD1 is a possible D gene (5 bases). V was trimmed by 6 bases and J by 2 bases, leaving 16 bases between them. This CDR3 has 15 residues. Germline V gene lookup returns CDR1 MNHEY and CDR2 SVGAGI. For the CDR3, the DNA is TGTGCCAGCAGGCCCCCCGGACAAAAAAACTATGGCTACACCTTC. Protein sequence: CASRPPGQKNYGYTF.

V is TRBV7-2 and J is TRBJ2-5, with D hard to call. V was shortened by 5 bases and J by 4 bases, with 11 bases between the two germline ends. The germline gives CDR1 SGHTA, CDR2 FQGNSA. This CDR3 contains 13 residues. CDR3 in amino acids: CASSPYAPETQYF. Here the CDR3 DNA reads TGTGCCAGCAGCCCCTATGCCCCAGAGACCCAGTACTTC. Full variable domain (missing parts from reference TRBV7-2 and TRBJ2-5): GAGVSQSPSNKVTEKGKDVELRCDPISGHTALYWYRQSLGQGLEFLIYFQGNSAPDKSGLPSDRFSAERTGGSVSTLTIQRTQQEDSAVYLCASSPYAPETQYFGPGTRLLVL.

This clonotype occurred many times. J is TRBJ1-5 and V is TRBV12-3 or TRBV12-4; D is ambiguous. The CDR3 consists of 14 residues. V gave up 6 bases and J gave up 0 bases, with 9 bases separating them. The CDR3 is CASRLGYSNQPQHF. The CDR3 nucleotides read TGTGCCAGCAGACTAGGGTATAGCAATCAGCCCCAGCATTTT.